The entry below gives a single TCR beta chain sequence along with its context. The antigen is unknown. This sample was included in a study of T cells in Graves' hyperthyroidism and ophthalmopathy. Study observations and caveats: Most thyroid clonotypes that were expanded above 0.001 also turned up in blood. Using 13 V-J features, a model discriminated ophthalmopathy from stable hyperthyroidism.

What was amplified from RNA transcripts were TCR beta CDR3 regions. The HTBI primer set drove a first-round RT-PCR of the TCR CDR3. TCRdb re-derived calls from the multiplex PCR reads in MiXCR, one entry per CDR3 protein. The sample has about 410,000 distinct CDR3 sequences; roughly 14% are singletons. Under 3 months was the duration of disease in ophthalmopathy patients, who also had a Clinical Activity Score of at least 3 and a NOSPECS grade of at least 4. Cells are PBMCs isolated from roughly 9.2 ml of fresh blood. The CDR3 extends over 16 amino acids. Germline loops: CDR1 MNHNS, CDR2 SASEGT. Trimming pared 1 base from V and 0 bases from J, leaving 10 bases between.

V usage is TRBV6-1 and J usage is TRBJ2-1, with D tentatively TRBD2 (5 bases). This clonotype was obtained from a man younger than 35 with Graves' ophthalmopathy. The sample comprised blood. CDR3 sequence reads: CASSEVGSASYNEQFF. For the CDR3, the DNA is TGTGCCAGCAGTGAAGTCGGTAGCGCCTCCTACAATGAGCAGTTCTTC.